Here is one T cell receptor (beta chain) with its context. Source study methods: Amplification from reference gene primers served as the basis for estimated nucleated cell counts. The protocol was immunoSEQ multiplex PCR, while the TCRdb copy is restricted to in-frame clones and leaves out a portion. V, J and clone size were drawn from that table, and D and trimming were deduced from the DNA. This table has fewer than 350,000 clones, around 86% appearing once. This sample is drawn from a study of blood T cell repertoires in COVID-19. Background on the study: PBMCs, B-cell-depleted T cells, or T cells provided the cDNA or gDNA that made up the material.

Germline CDR1 reads SGHNT; CDR2 reads YYREEE (reference sequence). The CDR3 contains 15 residues. Trimming took 5 bases from V and 1 from J; bases not matched to a gene: 8. Sequences were obtained from PBMCs or T cells enriched from blood (not recorded which). This chain links TRBV5-4 with TRBJ2-7; 8 bases are shared with TRBD2. The clonotype originates from a woman between 35 and 50 years old with acute COVID-19. The CDR3, as DNA: TGTGCCAGCAGTGAGAGCGGGGGTCAATCCTACGAGCAGTACTTC. Translating gives CASSESGGQSYEQYF.